Listed below are T cell receptor beta chains from one sample, sequenced in a study of control samples from healthy donors and cancer patients. Sequencing used immunoSEQ multiplex PCR; TCRdb keeps in-frame clones, though not all of them. The table records tens of thousands of clones, about 90% of them present only once. Sequenced input: blood. Source of these receptors: a woman in her 50s in good health. Both conserved end residues are part of each CDR3. A D gene is named only where the DNA matches it firmly. Clone size is not always given. Where it is, it says once, few, many or a class for expanded clones.

len: 15
v_gene: TRBV12-5
d_gene: TRBD1
abundance: -
j_gene: TRBJ1-1
CDR3nt: TGTGCTAGTGGTTTGGGGGACAGGCAGAACACTGAAGCTTTCTTT
CDR3aa: CASGLGDRQNTEAFF

len: 15
v_gene: TRBV6-4
d_gene: -
abundance: few
j_gene: TRBJ2-1
CDR3nt: TGTGCCAGCAGTGACCCAGGTATCGGTGTCGATGAGCAGTTCTTC
CDR3aa: CASSDPGIGVDEQFF

len: 13
v_gene: TRBV6-2/TRBV6-3
d_gene: -
abundance: few
j_gene: TRBJ2-7
CDR3nt: TGTGCCAGCAGTCGCCCGGACGGATGGAGGCAGTACTTC
CDR3aa: CASSRPDGWRQYF

len: 16
v_gene: TRBV18
d_gene: TRBD2
abundance: -
j_gene: TRBJ2-3
CDR3nt: TGTGCCAGCTCGCTCACTAGCGGGAGACTGACAGATACGCAGTATTTT
CDR3aa: CASSLTSGRLTDTQYF

len: 15
v_gene: TRBV6-1
d_gene: TRBD1
abundance: -
j_gene: TRBJ1-2
CDR3nt: TGTGCCAGCAGTGAAGATACAGGGGGTGTGGGTGGCTACACCTTC
CDR3aa: CASSEDTGGVGGYTF

len: 15
v_gene: TRBV27
d_gene: TRBD1
abundance: -
j_gene: TRBJ2-7
CDR3nt: TGTGCCAGCAGTTTACACAGGGGGCCGACCTACGAGCAGTACTTC
CDR3aa: CASSLHRGPTYEQYF

len: 15
v_gene: TRBV6-5
d_gene: TRBD2
abundance: -
j_gene: TRBJ2-1
CDR3nt: TGTGCCAGCAAATCGCTAGCGGGAGGTAGGTATGAGCAGTTCTTC
CDR3aa: CASKSLAGGRYEQFF

len: 15
v_gene: TRBV9
d_gene: TRBD1
abundance: once
j_gene: TRBJ1-1
CDR3nt: TGTGCCAGCAGCGCTACAGGGGCGGCGAACACTGAAGCTTTCTTT
CDR3aa: CASSATGAANTEAFF

len: 15
v_gene: TRBV6-1
d_gene: -
abundance: -
j_gene: TRBJ1-1
CDR3nt: TGTGCCAGCAGTGATAGGTCTATCCGGGACACTGAAGCTTTCTTT
CDR3aa: CASSDRSIRDTEAFF

len: 16
v_gene: TRBV28
d_gene: -
abundance: -
j_gene: TRBJ2-3
CDR3nt: TGTGCCAGCAGCGGCAGTCTAGCGGGACAGGGAGATACGCAGTATTTT
CDR3aa: CASSGSLAGQGDTQYF

len: 14
v_gene: TRBV6-5
d_gene: TRBD1
abundance: once
j_gene: TRBJ2-5
CDR3nt: TGTGCCAGCAGAACCACAGGGGGACAAGAGACCCAGTACTTC
CDR3aa: CASRTTGGQETQYF

len: 18
v_gene: TRBV19
d_gene: TRBD1
abundance: -
j_gene: TRBJ1-5
CDR3nt: TGTGCCAGTAGTAAGTACGTACAGGGGGTTTTGGGCAATCAGCCCCAGCATTTT
CDR3aa: CASSKYVQGVLGNQPQHF

len: 13
v_gene: TRBV7-9
d_gene: -
abundance: -
j_gene: TRBJ1-5
CDR3nt: TGTGCCAGCAGCTTAGAGGCGGGTCAGCCCCAGCATTTT
CDR3aa: CASSLEAGQPQHF

len: 14
v_gene: TRBV6-5
d_gene: -
abundance: -
j_gene: TRBJ1-1
CDR3nt: TGTGCCAGCAGTTTTACCCAGGGATACACTGAAGCTTTCTTT
CDR3aa: CASSFTQGYTEAFF

len: 14
v_gene: TRBV29-1
d_gene: TRBD2
abundance: -
j_gene: TRBJ2-7
CDR3nt: TGCAGCGCTAGAGCGGGAGGACGCCCCTACGAGCAGTACTTC
CDR3aa: CSARAGGRPYEQYF

len: 15
v_gene: TRBV7-7
d_gene: -
abundance: -
j_gene: TRBJ1-4
CDR3nt: TGTGCTAGCAGCCCACAGGTGGGATCGAGCGAAAAACTGTTTTTT
CDR3aa: CASSPQVGSSEKLFF

len: 16
v_gene: TRBV19
d_gene: TRBD2
abundance: -
j_gene: TRBJ2-5
CDR3nt: TGTGCCAGTAGTATTGGAGGACTAGCGGGTCAAGAGACCCAGTACTTC
CDR3aa: CASSIGGLAGQETQYF

len: 16
v_gene: TRBV6-6
d_gene: TRBD1
abundance: -
j_gene: TRBJ2-1
CDR3nt: TGTGCCAGCAGTTACCCAATGGGGACAGGGATTAATGAGCAGTTCTTC
CDR3aa: CASSYPMGTGINEQFF

len: 14
v_gene: TRBV27
d_gene: -
abundance: -
j_gene: TRBJ2-1
CDR3nt: TGTGCCAGCAGTTTAATAGGGCTCGGGAATGAGCAGTTCTTC
CDR3aa: CASSLIGLGNEQFF

len: 11
v_gene: TRBV27
d_gene: -
abundance: -
j_gene: TRBJ2-1
CDR3nt: TGTGCCAGCAGTTTTTTTGAGGAGCAGTTCTTC
CDR3aa: CASSFFEEQFF

len: 15
v_gene: TRBV28
d_gene: TRBD2
abundance: few
j_gene: TRBJ2-5
CDR3nt: TGTGCCAGCAGGTTCGCGGGAGGGCCCGGAGAGACCCAGTACTTC
CDR3aa: CASRFAGGPGETQYF

len: 12
v_gene: TRBV7-8
d_gene: -
abundance: once
j_gene: TRBJ2-7
CDR3nt: TGTGCCAGCAGCGCAGACCTCTACGAGCAGTACTTC
CDR3aa: CASSADLYEQYF

len: 11
v_gene: TRBV28
d_gene: -
abundance: -
j_gene: TRBJ2-1
CDR3nt: TGTGCCAGCAGTTGGAGCAATGAGCAGTTCTTC
CDR3aa: CASSWSNEQFF

len: 15
v_gene: TRBV6-4
d_gene: TRBD2
abundance: once
j_gene: TRBJ2-2
CDR3nt: TGTGCCAGCAGTGACTCACGGGAGGGCACCGGGGAGCTGTTTTTT
CDR3aa: CASSDSREGTGELFF

len: 15
v_gene: TRBV9
d_gene: TRBD2
abundance: -
j_gene: TRBJ2-7
CDR3nt: TGTGCCAGCAGCGAGACTAGCGGGTTTTCCTACGAGCAGTACTTC
CDR3aa: CASSETSGFSYEQYF

len: 11
v_gene: TRBV12-3/TRBV12-4
d_gene: -
abundance: -
j_gene: TRBJ1-3
CDR3nt: TGTGCCAGCAGTTCCAGTAACACCATATATTTT
CDR3aa: CASSSSNTIYF

len: 16
v_gene: TRBV7-9
d_gene: -
abundance: -
j_gene: TRBJ1-3
CDR3nt: TGTGCCAGCAGCCAATCCCGTGCCCGGTCTGGAAACACCATATATTTT
CDR3aa: CASSQSRARSGNTIYF

len: 16
v_gene: TRBV30
d_gene: -
abundance: -
j_gene: TRBJ2-7
CDR3nt: TGTGCCTGGAGCCTATGGGGGGTTTCGGTAAGGTACGAGCAGTACTTC
CDR3aa: CAWSLWGVSVRYEQYF

len: 11
v_gene: TRBV27
d_gene: -
abundance: -
j_gene: TRBJ2-1
CDR3nt: TGTGCCAGCAGTTTCGGACAGGAGCAGTTCTTC
CDR3aa: CASSFGQEQFF

len: 13
v_gene: TRBV5-1
d_gene: -
abundance: -
j_gene: TRBJ2-1
CDR3nt: TGCGCCAGCAGCCCCTCCCGAGGCAATGAGCAGTTCTTC
CDR3aa: CASSPSRGNEQFF

len: 16
v_gene: TRBV27
d_gene: TRBD1
abundance: -
j_gene: TRBJ1-6
CDR3nt: TGTGCCAGCAGTCCCCAGGGGGTCAGAGGACATTCACCCCTCCACTTT
CDR3aa: CASSPQGVRGHSPLHF

len: 15
v_gene: TRBV7-9
d_gene: TRBD2
abundance: -
j_gene: TRBJ2-3
CDR3nt: TGTGCCAGCAGCTTAGGGACTAGCGACACAGATACGCAGTATTTT
CDR3aa: CASSLGTSDTDTQYF

len: 16
v_gene: TRBV10-3
d_gene: TRBD2
abundance: -
j_gene: TRBJ2-1
CDR3nt: TGTGCCATCGGCACACTAGCGGCCAAAGGGGATAATGAGCAGTTCTTC
CDR3aa: CAIGTLAAKGDNEQFF

len: 13
v_gene: TRBV27
d_gene: -
abundance: -
j_gene: TRBJ1-5
CDR3nt: TGTGCCAGCAGTTTTCAGAGCAATCAGCCCCAGCATTTT
CDR3aa: CASSFQSNQPQHF

len: 13
v_gene: TRBV6-5
d_gene: -
abundance: few
j_gene: TRBJ2-5
CDR3nt: TGTGCCAGCAGCCGGCCGGGTCAAGAGACCCAGTACTTC
CDR3aa: CASSRPGQETQYF

len: 14
v_gene: TRBV5-4
d_gene: -
abundance: -
j_gene: TRBJ2-7
CDR3nt: TGTGCCAGCAGCTTAGGCAGGGAGTCCTACGAGCAGTACTTC
CDR3aa: CASSLGRESYEQYF

len: 13
v_gene: TRBV5-1
d_gene: -
abundance: -
j_gene: TRBJ1-3
CDR3nt: TGCGCCAGCAGCTTGACGGCTGGAAACACCATATATTTT
CDR3aa: CASSLTAGNTIYF

len: 16
v_gene: TRBV3-1/TRBV3-2
d_gene: -
abundance: -
j_gene: TRBJ2-1
CDR3nt: TGTGCCAGCAGCCAAGATCCCGGGACCTATTACAATGAGCAGTTCTTC
CDR3aa: CASSQDPGTYYNEQFF

len: 15
v_gene: TRBV7-8
d_gene: -
abundance: -
j_gene: TRBJ2-1
CDR3nt: TGTGCCAGCAGCTTAGTATCAGGTAGCGGCAATGAGCAGTTCTTC
CDR3aa: CASSLVSGSGNEQFF

len: 14
v_gene: TRBV14
d_gene: TRBD2
abundance: -
j_gene: TRBJ2-1
CDR3nt: TGTGCCAGCAGCCAAAGCGGGGGCTACAATGAGCAGTTCTTC
CDR3aa: CASSQSGGYNEQFF

len: 12
v_gene: TRBV2
d_gene: -
abundance: -
j_gene: TRBJ2-1
CDR3nt: TGTGCCAGCAGGGGGGATAGAACCCCCCAGTTCTTC
CDR3aa: CASRGDRTPQFF

len: 22
v_gene: TRBV4-2
d_gene: TRBD2
abundance: -
j_gene: TRBJ2-1
CDR3nt: TGTGCCAGCAGCCGCAAAATCCCATCTAGCGGGAGGGCCTCAAGCTCCTACAATGAGCAGTTCTTC
CDR3aa: CASSRKIPSSGRASSSYNEQFF

len: 16
v_gene: TRBV27
d_gene: -
abundance: once
j_gene: TRBJ1-6
CDR3nt: TGTGCCAGCAGTTTAGGAAATAGGGTCTGGAATTCACCCCTCCACTTT
CDR3aa: CASSLGNRVWNSPLHF

len: 15
v_gene: TRBV19
d_gene: TRBD2
abundance: -
j_gene: TRBJ2-7
CDR3nt: TGTGCCAGTAGTCCCCGCACTAGCGGGACCTACGAGCAGTACTTC
CDR3aa: CASSPRTSGTYEQYF